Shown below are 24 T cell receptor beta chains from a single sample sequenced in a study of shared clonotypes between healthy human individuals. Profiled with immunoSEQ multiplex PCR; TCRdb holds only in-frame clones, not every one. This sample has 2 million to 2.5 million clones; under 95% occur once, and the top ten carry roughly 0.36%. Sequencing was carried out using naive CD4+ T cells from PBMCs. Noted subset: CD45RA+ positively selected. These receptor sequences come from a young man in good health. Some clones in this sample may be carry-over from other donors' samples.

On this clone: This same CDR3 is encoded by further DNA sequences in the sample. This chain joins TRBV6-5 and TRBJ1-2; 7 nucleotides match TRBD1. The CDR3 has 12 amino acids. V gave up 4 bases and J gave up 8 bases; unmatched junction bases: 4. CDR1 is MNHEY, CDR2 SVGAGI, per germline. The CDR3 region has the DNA TGTGCCAGCAGTTCGACAGGGTACGGCTACACCTTC. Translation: CASSSTGYGYTF.

CDR3 DNA sequence: TGTGCCAGCAGCATAAGACAGGTACCCTACGAGCAGTACTTC. It encodes CASSIRQVPYEQYF. The chain recombines TRBV7-8 with TRBJ2-7, with a tentative D call TRBD1 (6 bases). The CDR3 contains 14 residues. Germline V gives CDR1 SGHVS, CDR2 FQNEAQ. Trimming took 5 bases from V and 2 from J, leaving 13 bases between them.

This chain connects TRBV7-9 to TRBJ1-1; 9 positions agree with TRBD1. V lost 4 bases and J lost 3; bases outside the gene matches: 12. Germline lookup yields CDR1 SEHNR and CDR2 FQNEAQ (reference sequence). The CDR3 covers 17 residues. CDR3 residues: CASSSLPGQGGYTEAFF. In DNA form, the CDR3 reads TGTGCCAGCAGCTCTCTCCCGGGACAGGGCGGGTACACTGAAGCTTTCTTT.

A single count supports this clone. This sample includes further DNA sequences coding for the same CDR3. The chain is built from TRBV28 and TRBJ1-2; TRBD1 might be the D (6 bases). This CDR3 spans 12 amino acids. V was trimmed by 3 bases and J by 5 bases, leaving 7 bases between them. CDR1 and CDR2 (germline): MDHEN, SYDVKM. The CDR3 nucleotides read TGTGCCAGCAGTTTCAGGGGATATGGCTACACCTTC. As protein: CASSFRGYGYTF.

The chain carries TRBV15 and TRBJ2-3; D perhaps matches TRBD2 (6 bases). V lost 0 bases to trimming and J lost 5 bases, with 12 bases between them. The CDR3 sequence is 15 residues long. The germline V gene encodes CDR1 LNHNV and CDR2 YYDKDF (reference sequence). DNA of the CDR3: TGTGCCACCAGCAGAGATGGGCTAGCGATAGATACGCAGTATTTT. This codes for CATSRDGLAIDTQYF. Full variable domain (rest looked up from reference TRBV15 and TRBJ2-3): DAMVIQNPRYQVTQFGKPVTLSCSQTLNHNVMYWYQQKSSQAPKLLFHYYDKDFNNEADTPDNFQSRRPNTSFCFLDIRSPGLGDTAMYLCATSRDGLAIDTQYFGPGTRLTVL.

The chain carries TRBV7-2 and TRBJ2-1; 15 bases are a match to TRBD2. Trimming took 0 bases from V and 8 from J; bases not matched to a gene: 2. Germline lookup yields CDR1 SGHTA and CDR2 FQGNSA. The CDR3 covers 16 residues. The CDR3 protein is CASSLAGLAGGHEQFF. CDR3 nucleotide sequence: TGTGCCAGCAGCTTAGCGGGACTAGCGGGAGGTCATGAGCAGTTCTTC.

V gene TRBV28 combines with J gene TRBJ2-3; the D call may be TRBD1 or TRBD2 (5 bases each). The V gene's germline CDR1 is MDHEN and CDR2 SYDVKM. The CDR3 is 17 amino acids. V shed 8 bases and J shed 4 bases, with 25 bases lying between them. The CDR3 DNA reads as TGTGCCAGCGGTGGGAGCAGGGCGGTGTGGGGCCCAGATACGCAGTATTTT. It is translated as CASGGSRAVWGPDTQYF.

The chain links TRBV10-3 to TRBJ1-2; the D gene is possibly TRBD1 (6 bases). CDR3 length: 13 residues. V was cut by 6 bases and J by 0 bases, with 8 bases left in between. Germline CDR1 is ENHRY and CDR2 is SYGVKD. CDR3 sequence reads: CAIRDRANYGYTF. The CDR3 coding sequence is TGTGCCATCAGGGACAGAGCTAACTATGGCTACACCTTC.

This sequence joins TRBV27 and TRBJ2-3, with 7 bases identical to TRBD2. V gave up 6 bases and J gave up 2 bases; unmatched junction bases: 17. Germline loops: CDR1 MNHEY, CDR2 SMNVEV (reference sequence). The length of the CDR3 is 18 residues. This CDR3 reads CASRRFGRAGIPTDTQYF. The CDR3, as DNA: TGTGCCAGCAGACGATTCGGTAGAGCGGGAATCCCCACAGATACGCAGTATTTT.

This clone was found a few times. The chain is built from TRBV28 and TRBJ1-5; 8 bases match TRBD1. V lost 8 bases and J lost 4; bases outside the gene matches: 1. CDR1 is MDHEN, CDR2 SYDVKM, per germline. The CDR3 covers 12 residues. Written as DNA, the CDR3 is TGTGCCAGCCACAGGGGGAATCAGCCCCAGCATTTT. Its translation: CASHRGNQPQHF.

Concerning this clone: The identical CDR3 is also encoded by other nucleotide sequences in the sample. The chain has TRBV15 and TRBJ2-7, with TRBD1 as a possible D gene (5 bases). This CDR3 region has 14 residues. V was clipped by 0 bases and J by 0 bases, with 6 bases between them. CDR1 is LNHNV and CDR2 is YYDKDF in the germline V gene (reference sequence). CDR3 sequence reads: CATSRDRGSYEQYF. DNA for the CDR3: TGTGCCACCAGCAGAGATAGGGGCTCCTACGAGCAGTACTTC.

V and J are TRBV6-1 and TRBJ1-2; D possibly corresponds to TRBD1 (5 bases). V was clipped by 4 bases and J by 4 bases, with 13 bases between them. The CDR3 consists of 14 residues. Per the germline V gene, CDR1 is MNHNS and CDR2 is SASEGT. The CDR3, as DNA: TGTGCCAGCAGTGCCGACGCAGGGATCTATGGCTACACCTTC. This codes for CASSADAGIYGYTF.

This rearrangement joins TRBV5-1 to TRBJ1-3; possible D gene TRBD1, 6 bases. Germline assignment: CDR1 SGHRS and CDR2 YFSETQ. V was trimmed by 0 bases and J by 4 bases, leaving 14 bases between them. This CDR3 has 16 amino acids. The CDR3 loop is CASSLVGGRAGNTIYF. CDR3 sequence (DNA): TGCGCCAGCAGCTTGGTCGGGGGGCGAGCAGGAAACACCATATATTTT.

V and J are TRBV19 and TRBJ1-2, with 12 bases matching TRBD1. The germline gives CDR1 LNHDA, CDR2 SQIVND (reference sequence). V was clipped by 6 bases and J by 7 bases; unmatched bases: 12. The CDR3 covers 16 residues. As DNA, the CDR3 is TGTGCCAGTAGCAACGGTGAGGGACAGGGGGCTTCTGGCTACACCTTC. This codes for CASSNGEGQGASGYTF.

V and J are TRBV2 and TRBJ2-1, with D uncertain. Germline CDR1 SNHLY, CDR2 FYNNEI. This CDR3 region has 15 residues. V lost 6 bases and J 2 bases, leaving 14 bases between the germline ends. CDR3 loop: CASSADTVPYNEQFF. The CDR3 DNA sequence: TGTGCCAGCAGCGCCGACACGGTCCCCTACAATGAGCAGTTCTTC.

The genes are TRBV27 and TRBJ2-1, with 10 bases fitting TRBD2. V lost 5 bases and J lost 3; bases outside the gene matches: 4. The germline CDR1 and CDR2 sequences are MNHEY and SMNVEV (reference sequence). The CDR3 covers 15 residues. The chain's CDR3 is CASSVGLAVYNEQFF. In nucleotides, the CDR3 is TGTGCCAGCAGTGTCGGACTAGCGGTCTACAATGAGCAGTTCTTC.

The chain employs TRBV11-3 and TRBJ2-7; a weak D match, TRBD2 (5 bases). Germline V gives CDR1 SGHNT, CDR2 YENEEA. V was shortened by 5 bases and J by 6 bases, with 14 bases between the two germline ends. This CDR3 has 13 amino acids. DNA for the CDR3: TGTGCCAGCAGCGCCCGTTTCGAGGGCGAGCAGTACTTC. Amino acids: CASSARFEGEQYF.

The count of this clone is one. CDR3 protein: CAISVIQPQHF. DNA for the CDR3: TGTGCCATCAGTGTTATACAGCCCCAGCATTTT. This chain connects TRBV10-3 to TRBJ1-5; D is uncertain. The V gene's germline CDR1 is ENHRY and CDR2 SYGVKD. CDR3 size: 11 residues. The V and J ends lost 4 bases and 7 bases respectively, with 5 bases between them.

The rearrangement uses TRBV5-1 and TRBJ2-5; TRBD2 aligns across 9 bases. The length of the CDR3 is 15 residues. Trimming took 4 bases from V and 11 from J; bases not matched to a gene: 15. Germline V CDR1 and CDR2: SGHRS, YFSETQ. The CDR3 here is CASSGLAGAPGEQYF. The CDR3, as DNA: TGCGCCAGCAGCGGGTTAGCGGGAGCCCCTGGGGAGCAGTACTTC.

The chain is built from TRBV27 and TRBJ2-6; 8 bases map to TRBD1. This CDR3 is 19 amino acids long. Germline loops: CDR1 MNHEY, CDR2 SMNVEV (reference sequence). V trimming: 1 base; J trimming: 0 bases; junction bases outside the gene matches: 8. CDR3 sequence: CASSLFTGTGSSGANVLTF. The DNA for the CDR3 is TGTGCCAGCAGTTTATTTACCGGGACAGGAAGCTCTGGGGCCAACGTCCTGACTTTC.

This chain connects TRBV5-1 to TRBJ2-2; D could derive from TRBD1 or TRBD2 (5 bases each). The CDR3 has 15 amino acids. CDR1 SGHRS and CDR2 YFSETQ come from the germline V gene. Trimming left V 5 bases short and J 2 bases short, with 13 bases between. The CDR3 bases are TGCGCCAGCAGACCAGGGACCAGTAACACCGGGGAGCTGTTTTTT. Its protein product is CASRPGTSNTGELFF. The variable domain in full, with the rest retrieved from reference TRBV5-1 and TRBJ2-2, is KAGVTQTPRYLIKTRGQQVTLSCSPISGHRSVSWYQQTPGQGLQFLFEYFSETQRNKGNFPGRFSGRQFSNSRSEMNVSTLELGDSALYLCASRPGTSNTGELFFGEGSRLTVL.

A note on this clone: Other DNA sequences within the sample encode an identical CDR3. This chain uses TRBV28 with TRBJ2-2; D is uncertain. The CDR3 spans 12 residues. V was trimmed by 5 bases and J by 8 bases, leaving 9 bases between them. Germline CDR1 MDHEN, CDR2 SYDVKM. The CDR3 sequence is CASSPLGGELFF. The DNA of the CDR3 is TGTGCCAGCAGTCCCCTGGGGGGGGAGCTGTTTTTT.

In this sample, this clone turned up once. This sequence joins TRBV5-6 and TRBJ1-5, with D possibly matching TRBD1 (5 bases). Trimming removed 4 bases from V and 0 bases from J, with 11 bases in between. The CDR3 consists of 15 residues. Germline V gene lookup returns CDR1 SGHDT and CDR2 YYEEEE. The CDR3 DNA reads TGTGCCAGCAGCACGCAGGGTTATAGCAATCAGCCCCAGCATTTT. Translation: CASSTQGYSNQPQHF.

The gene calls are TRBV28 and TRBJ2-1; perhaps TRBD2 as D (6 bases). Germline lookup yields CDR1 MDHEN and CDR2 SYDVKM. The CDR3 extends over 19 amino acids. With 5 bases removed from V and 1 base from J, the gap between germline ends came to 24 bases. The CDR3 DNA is TGTGCCAGCAGTACTAGGGCGACTAGGGAAAGGCGGTCCTACAATGAGCAGTTCTTC. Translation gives CASSTRATRERRSYNEQFF.